This T cell receptor beta chain was identified in a study of shared clonotypes between healthy human individuals. The germline CDR1 and CDR2 sequences are SGHRS and YFSETQ. Trimming cost V 0 bases and J 3 bases; bases outside gene matches: 4. The CDR3 covers 16 residues. DNA at about 200 ng, some 31,000 T cell genomes, went into sorted-subset replicate PCRs. The method was immunoSEQ multiplex PCR; TCRdb's version includes in-frame clones alone and lacks a portion of them. The sample records about 2.3 million clones, 93% being singletons. Only Caucasian adults living in Nashville, Tennessee made up the donor group. A CD45RA+ naive subset and a CD45RA-negative memory subset were split from CD4+ cells.

The chain joins TRBV5-1 to TRBJ2-2; 8 positions agree with TRBD2. The clonotype comes from a man aged 18 to 29 in good health. Some clones in this sample may be carry-over from other donors' samples. Sample: naive CD4+ T cells from PBMCs. Subset described: CD45RA+ positively selected. In DNA, the CDR3 is TGCGCCAGCAGCTTGGGCGGGGGGCGCGACACCGGGGAGCTGTTTTTT. Residues: CASSLGGGRDTGELFF.